This T cell receptor beta chain stems from a study of CD8+CD57+ T cells in acquired aplastic anemia. For CDR3 and TCR beta VDJ profiling, genomic DNA was the template used. Using its own MiXCR run on the reads, TCRdb lists one record per CDR3 protein. Among just over 400,000 distinct CDR3 sequences listed, approximately 70% were seen once. A word on this clonotype: Its specificity is unknown. This is likely a read error, given that the CDR3 carries no conserved phenylalanine or tryptophan at its end.

The study's findings and limits: In CD8+ cells, Simpson's diversity showed no significant difference between patients and controls. Comparison of patients with controls identified 25 to 35 shared CD8+ CDR3 sequences.

This CDR3 has 12 residues. V lost 6 bases to trimming and J lost 11 bases; unmatched junction nucleotides: 9. The germline V gene encodes CDR1 SGHTA and CDR2 FQGNSA. Sequenced input: sorted CD4+, CD8+, or CD8+CD57+ T cells (not recorded which) from PBMCs. The gene calls are TRBV7-2 and TRBJ1-1, with 7 bases that match TRBD1. The sequence was obtained from a human donor in good health, serving as a control. CDR3 nucleotide sequence: TGTGCCAGCAGGTTACAGGGGAAGGGGGCTTTCTCT. Protein product: CASRLQGKGAFS.